Reported below is one T cell receptor beta chain. The CDR3 runs to 16 residues. The germline gives CDR1 LGHNT, CDR2 FRNRAP. Trimming took off 1 base at V and 0 bases at J, with 9 bases between the two ends. These data belong to a study of blood T cell repertoires in COVID-19. Whole-study context: The origin of the acute and convalescent COVID-19 samples was the United States, Italy and Spain. Sources were T cells, B-cell-depleted T cells, or PBMCs; the material itself was cDNA or gDNA.

Methods used by the authors: Amplification of reference gene primers was used by the study to estimate nucleated cell counts. Clones were read by immunoSEQ multiplex PCR, and TCRdb kept only the in-frame ones, dropping some. V, J and clone size were drawn from that table, and D and trimming were deduced from the DNA. The sample lists tens of thousands of clones; roughly four fifths were seen once. The Seattle patients, enrolled during active infection, were followed longitudinally. The TCR was taken from an elderly woman with COVID-19, enrolled during active disease. This rearrangement joins TRBV12-5 to TRBJ1-4, with D perhaps matching TRBD1 (5 bases). Specimen: peripheral blood. The CDR3 protein is CASGLGTLSTNEKLFF. The DNA for the CDR3 is TGTGCTAGTGGTTTGGGGACACTTTCAACTAATGAAAAACTGTTTTTT.